Each of the 17 T cell receptor beta chains below was sequenced from the same sample in a study of blood T cell repertoires in COVID-19. This table comes from immunoSEQ multiplex PCR, and its TCRdb copy is limited to in-frame clones, with some not included. Among roughly 100,000 clones listed, around 88% were seen once. Sequencing was performed on peripheral blood. The receptors stem from a human donor in a cohort sampled during active COVID-19.

The chain has TRBV21-1 and TRBJ1-5. TRBV21-1 is listed as a pseudogene. CDR3 size: 21 residues. For the CDR3, the DNA is TGTGCCAGCAGCAAAGACGCCTGGGGGGGGCCAGGGAATAATAGCAATCAGCCCCAGCATTTT. This sequence encodes CASSKDAWGGPGNNSNQPQHF.

The chain combines TRBV5-6 with TRBJ2-1; 7 bases fit TRBD2. From germline, CDR1 is SGHDT and CDR2 YYEEEE. The CDR3 spans 17 residues. V lost 5 bases, J lost 3 bases, and 14 bases stayed unmatched. CDR3 loop: CASRGRDSGRYYNEQFF. CDR3 nucleotides: TGTGCCAGCAGGGGGCGGGACTCCGGGAGGTACTACAATGAGCAGTTCTTC. Full variable domain (outside the CDR3, taken from reference TRBV5-6 and TRBJ2-1): DAGVTQSPTHLIKTRGQQVTLRCSPKSGHDTVSWYQQALGQGPQFIFQYYEEEERQRGNFPDRFSGHQFPNYSSELNVNALLLGDSALYLCASRGRDSGRYYNEQFFGPGTRLTVL.

The rearrangement uses TRBV12-3 or TRBV12-4 and TRBJ1-2, with D hard to call. This CDR3 has 11 amino acids. Trimming took 7 bases from V and 4 from J, leaving 7 bases between them. The CDR3 DNA follows: TGTGCCAGCACCAGAGGCTATGGCTACACCTTC. It yields the protein CASTRGYGYTF.

CDR3 bases: TGTGCCAGCAGGGCCGACTTTCAAGAGACCCAGTACTTC. Protein: CASRADFQETQYF. The rearrangement joins TRBV13 to TRBJ2-5; D gene unclear. Trimming stripped 6 bases from V and 2 bases from J, with 10 bases between. The CDR3 runs to 13 residues. CDR1 PRHDT and CDR2 FYEKMQ come from the germline V gene (reference sequence).

The rearrangement joins TRBV19 to TRBJ2-1, with 8 bases fitting TRBD1. The germline CDR1 and CDR2 sequences are LNHDA and SQIVND (reference sequence). The junction had 7 bases not matched to a gene; V was cut back by 5 bases and J by 1 base. This CDR3 has 16 amino acids. DNA of the CDR3: TGTGCCAGTAGTTCCCAGGGGGCCGGGTCCTACAATGAGCAGTTCTTC. This encodes CASSSQGAGSYNEQFF.

The V call is TRBV6-2 or TRBV6-3, the J call TRBJ1-5; 8 bases fit TRBD1. Trimming took 0 bases from V and 7 from J; bases not matched to a gene: 8. Germline CDR1 MNHEY, CDR2 SVGEGT. The CDR3 runs 16 residues. The CDR3 DNA follows: TGTGCCAGCAGTTACTCAGGGACAGGATACTCCCAGCCCCAGCATTTT. Translation gives CASSYSGTGYSQPQHF.

The V call is TRBV14, the J call TRBJ2-1, with D tentatively TRBD2 (6 bases). CDR1 is SGHDN, CDR2 FVKESK, per germline. V dropped 0 bases and J dropped 4 bases, with 10 bases sitting between them. This CDR3 has 15 residues. CDR3 nucleotides: TGTGCCAGCAGCCAAGATTTTGGGGGGTACAATGAGCAGTTCTTC. It yields the protein CASSQDFGGYNEQFF.

This chain connects TRBV4-2 to TRBJ2-7; 9 nucleotides align to TRBD2. The CDR3 is made up of 17 amino acids. In germline, CDR1 is LGHNA, CDR2 YNFKEQ. The junction had 8 bases not matched to a gene; V was cut back by 0 bases and J by 2 bases. CDR3: CASSQERGVAGAYEQYF. CDR3 nucleotide sequence: TGTGCCAGCAGCCAAGAACGGGGGGTAGCGGGGGCCTACGAGCAGTACTTC.

The chain couples TRBV18 to TRBJ2-7; 12 positions agree with TRBD2. The CDR3 is made up of 18 amino acids. CDR1 is KGHSH and CDR2 is LQKENI in the germline V gene. Trimming at V came to 10 bases and at J to 2 bases, leaving 18 bases not matched to a gene. CDR3 sequence reads: CATQPRGTTSGRPYEQYF. DNA for the CDR3: TGTGCCACCCAACCCCGGGGGACAACTAGCGGGAGGCCCTACGAGCAGTACTTC.

The chain joins TRBV4-1 to TRBJ1-6, with 8 bases fitting TRBD1. The CDR3 spans 16 residues. V lost 1 base to trimming and J lost 4 bases; unmatched junction nucleotides: 3. The germline gives CDR1 MGHRA, CDR2 YSYEKL. DNA of the CDR3: TGCGCCAGCAGCCAAGGGGGGGACAGGTATAATTCACCCCTCCACTTT. Translated: CASSQGGDRYNSPLHF.

The table lists this clone with a few counts. The same CDR3 arises from other DNA sequences in this sample as well. The V call is TRBV7-9, the J call TRBJ1-5; a possible D gene is TRBD1 (6 bases). The CDR3 spans 14 residues. V was clipped by 2 bases and J by 1 base, with 6 bases between them. Germline CDR1 SEHNR, CDR2 FQNEAQ (reference sequence). In nucleotides, the CDR3 is TGTGCCAGCAGCTTAAGGGGGAGCAATCAGCCCCAGCATTTT. This gives the protein CASSLRGSNQPQHF.

V and J are TRBV5-5 and TRBJ1-1; perhaps TRBD1 as D (6 bases). Trimming removed 4 bases from V and 4 bases from J, with 20 bases in between. The CDR3 covers 16 residues. Germline V lookup: CDR1 SGHKS, CDR2 YYEKEE (reference sequence). The DNA for the CDR3 is TGTGCCAGCAGCACGAGTCCAGGGGTGAGGGGCACTGAAGCTTTCTTT. Protein product: CASSTSPGVRGTEAFF.

V and J are TRBV5-5 and TRBJ1-1, with 7 bases matching TRBD1. CDR3 length equals 14 residues. V dropped 4 bases and J dropped 1; count of bases not matched to a gene: 4. Germline V lookup: CDR1 SGHKS, CDR2 YYEKEE (reference sequence). CDR3 nucleotide sequence: TGTGCCAGCAGCCTACGACAGGGGAACACTGAAGCTTTCTTT. Its translation is CASSLRQGNTEAFF.

The chain recombines TRBV7-2 with TRBJ1-4, with 9 bases matching TRBD1. Trimming cost V 5 bases and J 3 bases; bases outside gene matches: 7. The length of the CDR3 is 16 residues. The germline gives CDR1 SGHTA, CDR2 FQGNSA. The CDR3 DNA reads as TGTGCCAGCAGCCAACACAGGGGGCCGTCTAATGAAAAACTGTTTTTT. Protein product: CASSQHRGPSNEKLFF.

The chain uses TRBV3-1 (or the pseudogene TRBV3-2) and TRBJ2-1, with D uncertain. V was pared by 4 bases and J by 0 bases, with 10 bases between. Germline V CDR1 and CDR2: LGHDT, YNNKEL (reference sequence). CDR3 size: 15 residues. The CDR3 here is CASSPTFISYNEQFF. In nucleotides, the CDR3 is TGTGCCAGCAGCCCGACTTTTATCTCCTACAATGAGCAGTTCTTC.

The genes are TRBV7-9 and TRBJ2-6, with TRBD1 matching 9 bases. Trimming at V came to 4 bases and at J to 2 bases, leaving 12 bases not matched to a gene. This CDR3 has 19 residues. Germline V gives CDR1 SEHNR, CDR2 FQNEAQ (reference sequence). The CDR3 region has the DNA TGTGCCAGCAGCTCGACCCGGGACAGGGTACTCCCTGGGGCCAACGTCCTGACTTTC. Protein product: CASSSTRDRVLPGANVLTF.

The chain is built from TRBV28 and TRBJ1-2; 11 nucleotides agree with TRBD1. The CDR3 loop spans 15 amino acids. Per the germline V gene, CDR1 is MDHEN and CDR2 is SYDVKM. Germline trimming cut 5 bases from V and 5 bases from J; bases unmatched to any gene: 7. As DNA, the CDR3 is TGTGCCAGCAGTCCACGGGACAGGGGGAGGTATGGCTACACCTTC. The encoded protein is CASSPRDRGRYGYTF.